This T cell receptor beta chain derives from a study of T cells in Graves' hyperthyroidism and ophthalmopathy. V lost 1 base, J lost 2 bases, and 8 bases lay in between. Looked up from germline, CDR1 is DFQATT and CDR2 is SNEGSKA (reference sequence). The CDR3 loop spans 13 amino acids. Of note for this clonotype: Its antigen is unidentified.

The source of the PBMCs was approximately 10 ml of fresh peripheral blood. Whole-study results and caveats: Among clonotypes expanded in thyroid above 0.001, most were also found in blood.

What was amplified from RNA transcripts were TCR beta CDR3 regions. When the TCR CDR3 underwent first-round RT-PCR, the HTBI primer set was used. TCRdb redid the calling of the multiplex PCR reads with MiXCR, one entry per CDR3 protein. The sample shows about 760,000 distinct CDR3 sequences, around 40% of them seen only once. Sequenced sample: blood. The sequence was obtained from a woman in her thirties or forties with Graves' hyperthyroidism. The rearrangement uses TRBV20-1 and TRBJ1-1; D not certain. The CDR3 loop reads CSARGLANTEAFF. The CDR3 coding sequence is TGCAGTGCTAGAGGTTTGGCAAACACTGAAGCTTTCTTT.